The source of this T cell receptor beta chain is a study of blood T cells in healthy people across ages. A second PCR, run for about 6 to 11 cycles, used a sample-barcoded 5' primer plus a J-beta primer mix. TCRdb recomputed calls from the 5' RACE reads with MiXCR, one row per CDR3 protein. The sample shows hundreds of thousands of distinct CDR3 sequences, around 24% of them seen only once. V lost 0 bases to trimming and J lost 4 bases, with 7 bases between them. The CDR3 runs 14 residues. The germline CDR1 and CDR2 sequences are MNHNY and SVGAGI (reference sequence). The sample holds a few counts of this clonotype. This sample also appeared in a second study, on T cells of mothers and their children.

The sequenced sample was blood. The clonotype originates from a boy younger than 18 in good health. The J gene is TRBJ2-1, the V gene TRBV6-6; D remains ambiguous. The CDR3 DNA reads TGTGCCAGCAGTTACTCGTCCGTATACAATGAGCAGTTCTTC. It specifies CASSYSSVYNEQFF.